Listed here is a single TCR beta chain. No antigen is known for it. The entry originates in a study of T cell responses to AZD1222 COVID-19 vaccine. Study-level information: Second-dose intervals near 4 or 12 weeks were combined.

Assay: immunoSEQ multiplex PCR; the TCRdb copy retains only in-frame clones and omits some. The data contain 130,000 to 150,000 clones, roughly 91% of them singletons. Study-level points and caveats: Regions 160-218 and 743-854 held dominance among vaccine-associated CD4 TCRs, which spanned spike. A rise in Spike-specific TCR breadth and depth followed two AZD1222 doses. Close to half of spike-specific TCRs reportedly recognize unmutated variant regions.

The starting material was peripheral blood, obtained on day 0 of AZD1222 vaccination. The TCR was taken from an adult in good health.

CDR3 in amino acids: CASSRETGLPQHF. CDR3 DNA sequence: TGTGCCAGCAGCAGAGAGACAGGTTTACCCCAGCATTTT. This chain uses TRBV27 with TRBJ1-5; D might be TRBD1 (6 bases). Germline V gene sequence: CDR1 MNHEY, CDR2 SMNVEV (reference sequence). The CDR3 covers 13 residues. Trimming took off 6 bases at V and 10 bases at J, with 16 bases between the two ends.